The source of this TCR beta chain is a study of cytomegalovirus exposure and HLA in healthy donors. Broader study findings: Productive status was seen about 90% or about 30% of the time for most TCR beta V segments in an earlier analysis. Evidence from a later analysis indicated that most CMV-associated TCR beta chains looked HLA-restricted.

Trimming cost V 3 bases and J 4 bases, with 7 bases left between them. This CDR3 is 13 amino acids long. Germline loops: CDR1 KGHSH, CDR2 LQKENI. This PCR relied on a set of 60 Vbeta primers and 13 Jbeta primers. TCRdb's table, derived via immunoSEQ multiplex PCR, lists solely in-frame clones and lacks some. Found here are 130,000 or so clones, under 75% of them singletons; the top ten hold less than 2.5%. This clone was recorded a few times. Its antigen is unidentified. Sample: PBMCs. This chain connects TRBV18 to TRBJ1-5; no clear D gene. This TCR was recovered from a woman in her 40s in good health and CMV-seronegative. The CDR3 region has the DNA TGTGCCAGCTCACCGGGCCTAAATCAGCCCCAGCATTTT. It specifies CASSPGLNQPQHF.